This T cell receptor (beta chain) derives from a study of blood T cell repertoires in COVID-19. This CDR3 region has 14 residues. The V end lost 5 bases, the J end lost 6 bases, and 16 bases lay between the germline ends. Germline values: CDR1 MNHEY, CDR2 SVGAGI. Profiling relied on immunoSEQ multiplex PCR, and the TCRdb table lists in-frame clones only, not all of them. The data contain about 250,000 clones, about 88% of them singletons. This chain uses TRBV6-5 with TRBJ1-1, with D possibly matching TRBD1 (6 bases). The sequence was collected from a woman in her forties who had recovered from COVID-19. The sequenced sample was peripheral blood. CDR3 DNA: TGTGCCAGCAGTCCGACAGGACGTGGGGCTGAAGCTTTCTTT. Its protein is CASSPTGRGAEAFF.